Below, one TCR beta chain is given with its context. Its antigen is not known. The same CDR3 is also encoded by other DNA sequences in this sample. The sample originates from a study of shared clonotypes between healthy human individuals. Study in general: Sampling drew on donors who were a couple of women and a few men aged 18 to 49. Per donor, three plates held CD4 naive cells, three held CD4 memory, two held CD8 naive and one held CD8 memory. Overall study results and limits: Among donors, the sharing of clonotypes was expected to be influenced by sequencing depth. The study generally estimated greater richness for naive than memory subsets.

From germline, CDR1 is SQVTM and CDR2 ANQGSEA. The CDR3 runs to 14 residues. V lost 4 bases to trimming and J lost 0 bases, with 10 bases between them. Clones were sequenced by immunoSEQ multiplex PCR, and TCRdb holds only the in-frame ones, with some missing. The sample has about 2.4 million clones, more than 85% seen once. The rearrangement joins TRBV29-1 to TRBJ2-1, with D unresolved. The clonotype originates from a man aged 18 to 29 in good health. Some clones in this sample may be carry-over from other donors' samples. The sequenced sample consisted of naive CD4+ T cells from PBMCs. The subset is: CD45RA+ positively selected. The CDR3: CSVGASSSYNEQFF. The CDR3 DNA sequence: TGCAGCGTTGGAGCGTCCAGCTCCTACAATGAGCAGTTCTTC.